The 26 T cell receptor beta chains given below trace back to one sample, sequenced in a study of radiation and T cells in renal cell carcinoma. Generated by immunoSEQ multiplex PCR, the TCRdb table keeps only in-frame clones and is missing some. The sample includes approximately 110,000 clones, roughly 80% seen only once; the top ten take under 4%. Time point of the sample: baseline pretreatment blood. Treatment indicated: 15 Gy SBRT to primary tumor, nephrectomy 4 weeks later. Sequenced material: blood, taken from a patient whose treatment included radiotherapy and nephrectomy. The source is a woman aged 55-69 years with renal cell carcinoma.

The genes are TRBV30 and TRBJ1-5; D is unresolved. Trimming took 2 bases from V and 4 from J, leaving 6 bases between them. The germline V gene has CDR1 GTSNPN and CDR2 SVGIG (reference sequence). This CDR3 spans 12 amino acids. CDR3 DNA sequence: TGTGCCTGGAGTAAGGCTAATCAGCCCCAGCATTTT. Its translation is CAWSKANQPQHF.

The chain is built from TRBV23-1 and TRBJ2-6; no definite D call. TRBV23-1 is treated as an ORF (open reading frame) with a function not yet certain. The CDR3 consists of 15 residues. V was cut by 4 bases and J by 0 bases, with 7 bases left in between. The CDR3 DNA is TGCGCCAGCAGTCCGAACAACTCTGGGGCCAACGTCCTGACTTTC. Amino acid sequence: CASSPNNSGANVLTF.

This sequence joins TRBV2 and TRBJ2-7, with 10 bases lining up with TRBD1. V trimming: 3 bases; J trimming: 3 bases; junction bases outside the gene matches: 8. Germline CDR1 SNHLY, CDR2 FYNNEI. CDR3 length: 16 amino acids. The CDR3 sequence: CASSDPGQGVGYEQYF. The DNA for the CDR3 is TGTGCCAGCAGTGATCCAGGACAGGGGGTGGGCTACGAGCAGTACTTC. The variable domain in full, completed from reference TRBV2 and TRBJ2-7, reads EPEVTQTPSHQVTQMGQEVILRCVPISNHLYFYWYRQILGQKVEFLVSFYNNEISEKSEIFDDQFSVERPDGSNFTLKIRSTKLEDSAMYFCASSDPGQGVGYEQYFGPGTRLTVT.

J is TRBJ1-2 and V is TRBV7-9, with D unclear. Trimming left V 0 bases short and J 8 bases short, with 7 bases between. CDR3 size: 12 residues. The germline V gene encodes CDR1 SEHNR and CDR2 FQNEAQ (reference sequence). CDR3 sequence: CASSLARGGYTF. The CDR3 nucleotides are TGTGCCAGCAGCTTAGCTCGAGGAGGCTACACCTTC.

V gene TRBV19 combines with J gene TRBJ2-3; possibly TRBD2 for D (6 bases). Germline V gives CDR1 LNHDA, CDR2 SQIVND (reference sequence). The CDR3 runs 15 residues. V lost 10 bases and J lost 1, with 18 bases in between. CDR3 bases: TGTGCCATCAGCCAGGTTGGAGGGGGCACAGATACGCAGTATTTT. Protein product: CAISQVGGGTDTQYF.

CDR3 coding DNA: TGCAGCGTTCTGGGGACAGGCTCCTACGAGCAGTACTTC. This encodes CSVLGTGSYEQYF. The genes are TRBV29-1 and TRBJ2-7; 8 bases are a match to TRBD1. CDR3 size: 13 residues. Germline V gives CDR1 SQVTM, CDR2 ANQGSEA. Losses at the gene ends were 5 bases for V and 0 bases for J; bases not matched to a gene: 3.

The chain has TRBV29-1 and TRBJ1-4; a weak D match, TRBD1 (5 bases). Trimming took 4 bases from V and 7 from J, leaving 10 bases between them. Germline V gene sequence: CDR1 SQVTM, CDR2 ANQGSEA. The CDR3 runs 12 residues. The CDR3 coding sequence is TGCAGCGTTGGTCAGGGACTTGAAAAACTGTTTTTT. Protein sequence: CSVGQGLEKLFF. Full variable domain (remainder filled in from reference TRBV29-1 and TRBJ1-4): SAVISQKPSRDICQRGTSLTIQCQVDSQVTMMFWYRQQPGQSLTLIATANQGSEATYESGFVIDKFPISRPNLTFSTLTVSNMSPEDSSIYLCSVGQGLEKLFFGSGTQLSVL.

The genes are TRBV5-4 and TRBJ2-1; D is unresolved. V lost 0 bases and J 8 bases, leaving 3 bases between the germline ends. From germline, CDR1 is SGHNT and CDR2 YYREEE (reference sequence). This CDR3 spans 11 amino acids. The CDR3 bases are TGTGCCAGCAGCTTGGACTATGAGCAGTTCTTC. This gives the protein CASSLDYEQFF.

This clone was picked up one time. This chain links TRBV29-1 with TRBJ2-1; no clear D gene. This CDR3 region has 16 residues. The germline V gene encodes CDR1 SQVTM and CDR2 ANQGSEA. Between the trimmed V and J ends, which lost 3 bases and 1 base, there was a span of 16 bases. CDR3 DNA: TGCAGCGTTGATAATCTTGCGGACCAATCCTACAATGAGCAGTTCTTC. It is translated as CSVDNLADQSYNEQFF.

This chain connects TRBV27 to TRBJ2-1; perhaps TRBD2 as D (5 bases). V lost 4 bases and J lost 7, with 17 bases in between. Per the germline V gene, CDR1 is MNHEY and CDR2 is SMNVEV (reference sequence). The CDR3 is made up of 15 amino acids. The CDR3 DNA follows: TGTGCCAGCAGTTCCTTGAGCGGCGGGCGAAATGAGCAGTTCTTC. It yields the protein CASSSLSGGRNEQFF.

The chain is built from TRBV10-2 and TRBJ1-2; possible D gene TRBD1, 5 bases. Germline CDR1 WSHSY, CDR2 SAAADI. The length of the CDR3 is 15 residues. Trimming removed 2 bases at V and 6 bases at J, with 16 bases between. This CDR3 reads CASSERVGEADGYTF. The CDR3 DNA sequence: TGCGCCAGCAGTGAGAGGGTGGGGGAAGCCGATGGCTACACCTTC.

This clone was seen only once. The genes are TRBV6-5 and TRBJ2-7, with 7 bases aligning to TRBD2. The germline V gene has CDR1 MNHEY and CDR2 SVGAGI. CDR3 length: 12 residues. J was trimmed by 11 bases and V by 4 bases; bases with no gene match: 8. The CDR3 loop is CASSSLDGGEYF. The CDR3 DNA follows: TGTGCCAGCAGTTCCCTCGATGGGGGGGAGTACTTC.

This clone has just a few counts. The genes are TRBV5-5 and TRBJ1-1; D is undetermined. Trimming took 1 base from V and 1 from J, leaving 11 bases between them. The CDR3 is made up of 15 amino acids. The germline V gene encodes CDR1 SGHKS and CDR2 YYEKEE (reference sequence). In DNA, the CDR3 is TGTGCCAGCAGCTTGTTATCGTCCCCGAACACTGAAGCTTTCTTT. It encodes CASSLLSSPNTEAFF.

The chain joins TRBV29-1 to TRBJ2-1, with 7 bases fitting TRBD1. Germline CDR1 reads SQVTM; CDR2 reads ANQGSEA. The length of the CDR3 is 16 residues. V dropped 8 bases and J dropped 4; count of bases not matched to a gene: 17. The CDR3 sequence is CSTTSTRDRLYNEQFF. The CDR3 region has the DNA TGCAGCACAACCTCCACCAGGGACAGACTATACAATGAGCAGTTCTTC.

The rearrangement uses TRBV19 and TRBJ1-1, with D uncertain. This CDR3 contains 13 residues. The germline CDR1 and CDR2 sequences are LNHDA and SQIVND (reference sequence). V lost 4 bases and J lost 2, with 8 bases in between. The DNA for the CDR3 is TGTGCCAGTAGTAATCGGGTAAACACTGAAGCTTTCTTT. It is translated as CASSNRVNTEAFF.

The V call is TRBV7-9, the J call TRBJ1-2, with 7 bases that match TRBD1. The CDR3 loop spans 18 amino acids. Unmatched junction bases numbered 16, after V lost 3 bases and J lost 3 bases. Germline V gene sequence: CDR1 SEHNR, CDR2 FQNEAQ (reference sequence). The CDR3 protein is CASSFSAGTASMDYGYTF. DNA for the CDR3: TGTGCCAGCAGCTTCTCGGCCGGGACAGCCTCAATGGACTATGGCTACACCTTC.

The chain uses TRBV9 and TRBJ2-3; no clear D. The CDR3 is made up of 11 amino acids. Germline loops: CDR1 SGDLS, CDR2 YYNGEE. V lost 3 bases to trimming and J lost 6 bases, with 5 bases between them. CDR3 residues: CASSAQDTQYF. The CDR3 DNA reads as TGTGCCAGCAGCGCCCAGGATACGCAGTATTTT.

The chain uses TRBV4-3 and TRBJ2-5; unclear D gene. The CDR3 is 15 residues long. V was shortened by 0 bases and J by 10 bases, with 18 bases between the two germline ends. Germline loops: CDR1 LGHNA, CDR2 YSLEER. The chain's CDR3 is CASSQDLGASVVQYF. The DNA of the CDR3 is TGCGCCAGCAGCCAAGATCTAGGAGCGTCTGTGGTCCAGTACTTC.

The V and J genes are TRBV7-3 and TRBJ2-6, with no clear D. Trimming stripped 8 bases from V and 2 bases from J, with 7 bases between. CDR1 SGHTA and CDR2 FQGTGA come from the germline V gene. This CDR3 has 13 amino acids. CDR3 protein: CASQPAGANVLTF. DNA for the CDR3: TGTGCCAGCCAACCGGCTGGGGCCAACGTCCTGACTTTC.

The chain joins TRBV29-1 to TRBJ2-7, with 10 bases aligning to TRBD2. This CDR3 spans 16 amino acids. The germline CDR1 and CDR2 sequences are SQVTM and ANQGSEA. V lost 5 bases and J lost 1; bases outside the gene matches: 11. Here the CDR3 DNA reads TGCAGCGTTAGAGGCTCGAGCGGGGGGGCTTCCTACGAGCAGTACTTC. Translation: CSVRGSSGGASYEQYF.

In this sample, this clone turned up a few times. J is TRBJ2-3 and V is TRBV20-1; no clear D. There are 11 residues in the CDR3. The germline V and J ends were trimmed by 6 bases and 6 bases, with 10 bases remaining between them. Germline CDR1 and CDR2: DFQATT and SNEGSKA (reference sequence). The CDR3 is CSAHSRDTQYF. The CDR3 nucleotides read TGCAGTGCCCATAGCCGGGATACGCAGTATTTT.

The table lists this clone with a count of one. CDR3 amino acids: CASSSGQDNQPQHF. For the CDR3, the DNA is TGTGCCAGCAGCTCGGGACAGGACAATCAGCCCCAGCATTTT. The rearrangement uses TRBV7-9 and TRBJ1-5; 8 nucleotides agree with TRBD1. J gave up 3 bases and V 4 bases, and 2 bases lay outside the gene matches. The germline V gene has CDR1 SEHNR and CDR2 FQNEAQ (reference sequence). The CDR3 has 14 residues.

V is TRBV27 and J is TRBJ2-7; 9 bases fit TRBD2. J was trimmed by 2 bases and V by 6 bases; bases with no gene match: 2. Germline CDR1 reads MNHEY; CDR2 reads SMNVEV (reference sequence). There are 13 residues in the CDR3. The CDR3 sequence is CASRASGAYEQYF. CDR3 nucleotides: TGTGCCAGCAGGGCTAGCGGGGCCTACGAGCAGTACTTC.

V usage is TRBV19 and J usage is TRBJ2-2; D is undetermined. With 4 bases removed from V and 6 bases from J, the gap between germline ends came to 15 bases. Germline V CDR1 and CDR2: LNHDA, SQIVND (reference sequence). The CDR3 has 15 residues. CDR3 bases: TGTGCCAGTAGTAGTCGGGTCGCGAGGTCCGGGGAGCTGTTTTTT. Its protein product is CASSSRVARSGELFF.

This clone has a single count. V usage is TRBV4-1 and J usage is TRBJ2-2; TRBD2 matches 9 bases. V was clipped by 4 bases and J by 1 base; unmatched bases: 13. This CDR3 is built from 19 residues. The germline CDR1 and CDR2 sequences are MGHRA and YSYEKL. The CDR3 DNA reads as TGCGCCAGCAGCCGCCGGACCGGCATAGCGGGGGAGAACACCGGGGAGCTGTTTTTT. This codes for CASSRRTGIAGENTGELFF.

This clone has only a few counts. V usage is TRBV5-1 and J usage is TRBJ1-1; TRBD1 is a possible D gene (6 bases). The V gene lost 5 bases and the J gene lost 5 bases, with 16 bases spanning the gap. This CDR3 is 14 amino acids long. Per the germline V gene, CDR1 is SGHRS and CDR2 is YFSETQ. The CDR3 DNA is TGCGCCAGCAGTGACACGGGGGCGACGACTGAAGCTTTCTTT. It translates to CASSDTGATTEAFF.